This T cell receptor (beta chain) was identified in a study of blood T cell repertoires in COVID-19 (dated by TCRdb to the early 2020s). Looking at the study overall: Samples covering the acute and convalescent phases of COVID-19 were provided by collaborators in the United States, Italy and Spain. The prospective study material was composed of cDNA or gDNA derived from T cells, B-cell-depleted T cells, or PBMCs. The dataset comprised deeply sampled blood TCRbeta repertoires from subjects exposed to, actively infected with, or recovered from COVID-19. The repertoires were released in a freely available public database intended as a resource for research on the immune response to SARS-CoV-2. Samples came from the ongoing ImmuneRACE study (first 160 participants) plus 1,254 subjects from 6 global collaborators. Sample metadata almost always included a de-identified subject ID, COVID-19 status, age in years and sex. HLA class I and class II types, where available, came from metadata supplied by the sample provider rather than from assay-based typing.

Trimming at the junction amounts to 0 bases on V and 5 bases on J, and the germline ends lie 5 bases apart. CDR1 LNHNV and CDR2 YYDKDF were looked up in the germline V gene (reference sequence). The CDR3 spans 14 residues, from the cysteine through the phenylalanine. Only the CDR3 part of the read is kept: 42 bases, read in frame from the first base. TCRbeta CDR3 regions were amplified from genomic DNA using the immunoSEQ Assay, a bias-controlled multiplex PCR. The study's own analysis went as follows. Within the assay, amplification of reference gene primers was used to estimate how many nucleated cells each sample contained. Sequence reads were collapsed and filtered to measure the absolute abundance of every unique TCRbeta CDR3 rearrangement. Productive Simpson clonality was computed per sample as the square root of Simpson's diversity index over productive rearrangements. The immuneACCESS repertoire file appears here via TCRdb, limited to in-frame rearrangements. These files lack a portion of the clones; in checked studies, under half of the deficit traces to unresolved V genes, and the cause of the others is not known. From that table come the V and J calls and clone size; the DNA was used to work out D and trimming. Within this sample are about 220,000 clones, with roughly 85% of them counted one time only. The ten largest make up around 3.5% of the sample.

Worth noting for this clone: Its binding antigen is unknown. Base qualities were left out, and no much larger clone turns up one base away.

The investigation overall reported the following: The quantity of clinical and demographic metadata differed by source and by participant and was supplied without curation.

Whole blood was collected in K2EDTA tubes by collaborating institutions according to the institutions' own protocols. Collaborator samples were shipped for TCRbeta analysis as frozen whole blood, isolated PBMCs, or DNA extracted from either sample type. The receptor was isolated from a woman aged 80 or older with acute or convalescent COVID-19. Source material: peripheral blood. The chain is encoded by TRBV15 joined to TRBJ1-6; no D gene can be assigned with confidence. The DNA sequence is as follows: TGTGCCACCAGCAGAGATTACAATAATTCACCCCTCCACTTT. It translates to CATSRDYNNSPLHF.